These T cell receptor beta chains were read from a single sample in a study of glioma-infiltrating T cells. MiXCR, run by TCRdb on the multiplex PCR reads, gives a single entry per CDR3 protein. Among tens of thousands of distinct CDR3 sequences listed, 40% were seen once. Sequenced sample: glioma tissue, nonneoplastic brain tissue, or PBMCs (not recorded which). The receptors come from a human donor with low-grade glioma or glioblastoma, undergoing nonglioma brain surgery, or in good health (not recorded which). Both conserved end residues are part of each CDR3. Each record gives: CDR3 protein, CDR3 DNA, clone size, V gene, J gene, D gene. D genes are given only for firm matches. Some rows have no size entry. The others give once, few or many, or a class for an expanded clone.

CGASSYSQPQNTEAFF	TGCGGTGCCAGCAGTTACTCCCAGCCACAGAACACTGAAGCTTTCTTT	NA	TRBV20-1	TRBJ1-1	NA
CASSLRSGQTSDQPQHF	TGCGCCAGCAGCCTAAGGAGCGGACAGACTAGCGATCAGCCCCAGCATTTT	NA	TRBV7-6	TRBJ1-5	NA
CASSISWVSEQYF	TGTGCCAGTAGTATTAGTTGGGTCTCCGAGCAGTACTTC	many	TRBV19	TRBJ2-7	NA
CASSVRPWNTEAFF	TGTGCCAGCAGCGTCAGACCTTGGAACACTGAAGCTTTCTTT	many	TRBV9	TRBJ1-1	NA
CASSLTGTTGTQSF	TGTGCCAGCAGCTTAACCGGGACTACAGGGACCCAGTCCTTC	once	TRBV7-2	TRBJ2-5	NA
CASSLLAAYNEQFF	TGTGCCAGCAGCCTCCTAGCCGCCTACAATGAGCAGTTCTTC	NA	TRBV14	TRBJ2-1	NA
CASSYEVGLYEQFF	TGTGCCAGCAGTTACGAGGTTGGTCTCTATGAGCAGTTCTTC	NA	TRBV6-2/TRBV6-3	TRBJ2-1	NA
CASSQHSLETQYF	TGTGCCAGCAGTCAACATTCGTTGGAGACCCAGTACTTC	many	TRBV2	TRBJ2-5	NA
CASSPLDDGNTIYF	TGTGCCAGCTCACCGCTTGACGACGGAAACACCATATATTTT	many	TRBV18	TRBJ1-3	NA
CASSYSPRDGNQPKHF	TGTGCCAGCAGTTACTCGCCTAGGGACGGTAATCAGCCCAAGCATTTT	NA	TRBV6-6	TRBJ1-5	NA
CSATGGTGNPNYGYTF	TGCAGTGCTACCGGCGGGACCGGGAATCCTAACTATGGCTACACCTTC	many	TRBV20-1	TRBJ1-2	NA
CASTTGTPWDEHYF	TGTGCCAGCACAACCGGGACCCCCTGGGACGAGCATTACTTC	many	TRBV28	TRBJ2-7	NA
CASSLGQGAVETQYF	TGTGCCAGCAGCTTAGGGCAGGGGGCCGTAGAGACCCAGTACTTC	many	TRBV7-2	TRBJ2-5	TRBD1
CASSLIGRDYNEQFF	TGTGCCAGCAGCCTGATTGGGCGGGACTACAATGAGCAGTTCTTC	many	TRBV5-6	TRBJ2-1	NA
CASQRGNYGYNF	TGTGCCAGCCAGCGAGGGAATTATGGCTACAACTTC	NA	TRBV28	TRBJ1-2	NA
CASSQEASYEQYF	TGCGCCAGCAGCCAAGAGGCCTCCTACGAGCAGTACTTC	few	TRBV4-1	TRBJ2-7	NA
CASSYPVGDTGAYNEQFF	TGTGCCAGCAGTTACCCGGTTGGGGACACCGGAGCCTACAATGAGCAGTTCTTC	many	TRBV6-2/TRBV6-3	TRBJ2-1	NA